The 7 T cell receptor beta chains below were found in one sample sequenced in a study of blood T cell repertoires in COVID-19. Generated by immunoSEQ multiplex PCR, the TCRdb table keeps only in-frame clones and is missing some. The sample holds some 240,000 clones, 75% to 85% seen once. Sequences were obtained from peripheral blood. The source of these receptors is a woman in her sixties or seventies with COVID-19, enrolled during active disease.

The chain carries TRBV12-5 and TRBJ1-2; 8 bases are a match to TRBD1. Germline V gene sequence: CDR1 LGHNT, CDR2 FRNRAP. V shed 4 bases and J 2 bases; nucleotides not matched to a gene: 6. There are 15 residues in the CDR3. The CDR3: CASGSPQGANYGYTF. In nucleotides, the CDR3 is TGTGCTAGTGGTTCACCTCAGGGGGCAAACTATGGCTACACCTTC.

CDR3 DNA: TGTGCCAGCAGTAGCTCGGGGTCCACTGAAGCTTTCTTT. Its protein product is CASSSSGSTEAFF. V usage is TRBV6-5 and J usage is TRBJ1-1; D not resolved. V lost 5 bases and J lost 4, with 11 bases in between. Per germline, CDR1 MNHEY and CDR2 SVGAGI. This CDR3 is 13 amino acids long.

The chain uses TRBV6-5 and TRBJ2-5; 7 nucleotides match TRBD2. The CDR3 covers 13 residues. The germline CDR1 and CDR2 sequences are MNHEY and SVGAGI. The V segment lost 6 bases and the J segment 5 bases; nucleotides outside the gene matches: 6. In nucleotides, the CDR3 is TGTGCCAGCAGAACTAGCGCCGGGGAGACCCAGTACTTC. Its protein is CASRTSAGETQYF.

This chain joins TRBV19 and TRBJ1-5; a possible D gene is TRBD1 (5 bases). From germline, CDR1 is LNHDA and CDR2 SQIVND (reference sequence). This CDR3 region has 14 residues. V lost 8 bases and J lost 2, with 13 bases in between. This CDR3 reads CASRQIRGNQPQHF. DNA for the CDR3: TGTGCCAGTCGACAGATTCGGGGCAATCAGCCCCAGCATTTT.

This chain links TRBV5-6 with TRBJ2-1; no clear D gene. Trimming removed 3 bases at V and 8 bases at J, with 9 bases between. Germline V lookup: CDR1 SGHDT, CDR2 YYEEEE. The CDR3 totals 12 residues. CDR3 sequence reads: CASSSGSDEQFF. The CDR3 bases are TGTGCCAGCAGCTCAGGTTCGGATGAGCAGTTCTTC.

This clone was picked up a small number of times. The genes are TRBV5-6 and TRBJ1-2; 8 bases agree with TRBD1. Per the germline V gene, CDR1 is SGHDT and CDR2 is YYEEEE. CDR3 length: 14 amino acids. Trimming removed 4 bases from V and 8 bases from J; junction bases left unmatched: 10. CDR3 nucleotides: TGTGCCAGCAGCATCGAACCTTACAGGGGGGGCTACACCTTC. It is translated as CASSIEPYRGGYTF.

The chain couples TRBV19 to TRBJ1-3; tentative D call: TRBD1 (6 bases). CDR1 LNHDA and CDR2 SQIVND come from the germline V gene (reference sequence). CDR3 length: 15 amino acids. The V end was cut by 5 bases, the J end by 0 bases, with 11 bases between. CDR3 sequence: CASSARDNSGNTIYF. The CDR3 nucleotides read TGTGCCAGTAGTGCCCGGGACAACTCTGGAAACACCATATATTTT.